Below are 17 T cell receptor beta chains sequenced from a single sample in a study of OX40 agonist ivuxolimab in advanced cancers. Generated by immunoSEQ multiplex PCR, the TCRdb table keeps only in-frame clones and is missing some. The sample records about 48,000 clones, about 85% being singletons. This specimen consisted of CD4+ or CD8+ T cells sorted from blood, obtained in a trial of the OX40 agonist ivuxolimab. The receptor source for this set is an adult with an advanced solid tumor such as melanoma, head and neck, liver or kidney cancer.

V is TRBV5-4 and J is TRBJ2-2, with a possible D match to TRBD1 (7 bases). CDR1 and CDR2 from the germline V gene are SGHNT and YYREEE (reference sequence). V gave up 4 bases and J gave up 9 bases, with 13 bases separating them. There are 13 residues in the CDR3. CDR3: CASSNTGDWELFF. DNA for the CDR3: TGTGCCAGCAGCAATACAGGGGACTGGGAGCTGTTTTTT.

The chain recombines TRBV5-1 with TRBJ2-7; D is possibly TRBD2 (6 bases). V was clipped by 5 bases and J by 2 bases, with 11 bases between them. From germline, CDR1 is SGHRS and CDR2 YFSETQ. This CDR3 spans 13 amino acids. In DNA, the CDR3 is TGCGCCAGCAGGCGGGACTCCACCTACGAGCAGTACTTC. This sequence encodes CASRRDSTYEQYF.

J is TRBJ1-5 and V is TRBV2; D may be TRBD1 (6 bases). Per the germline V gene, CDR1 is SNHLY and CDR2 is FYNNEI. CDR3 length: 12 amino acids. Trimming cost V 10 bases and J 4 bases, with 11 bases left between them. CDR3 nucleotide sequence: TGTGCCACCGGGGACAATAATCAGCCCCAGCATTTT. It codes for CATGDNNQPQHF.

With regard to this clone: Other nucleotide sequences in the sample specify the same CDR3. The chain employs TRBV30 and TRBJ2-7; D remains unclear. V was pared by 3 bases and J by 3 bases, with 9 bases between. Germline V gives CDR1 GTSNPN, CDR2 SVGIG (reference sequence). The CDR3 covers 12 residues. This CDR3 reads CAWSPLDYEQYF. The CDR3 nucleotides are TGTGCCTGGAGCCCGCTGGACTACGAGCAGTACTTC. Complete variable domain (other parts from reference TRBV30 and TRBJ2-7): SQTIHQWPATLVQPVGSPLSLECTVEGTSNPNLYWYRQAAGRGLQLLFYSVGIGQISSEVPQNLSASRPQDRQFILSSKKLLLSDSGFYLCAWSPLDYEQYFGPGTRLTVT.

The chain combines TRBV7-2 with TRBJ2-1; D gene unclear. V was cut by 5 bases and J by 10 bases, with 9 bases left in between. CDR3 size: 11 residues. CDR1 is SGHTA, CDR2 FQGNSA, per germline. CDR3 loop: CASSPGGEQFF. CDR3 DNA: TGTGCCAGCAGCCCCGGTGGGGAGCAGTTCTTC.

The genes are TRBV30 and TRBJ2-6; the match to TRBD2 covers 9 bases. Germline values: CDR1 GTSNPN, CDR2 SVGIG (reference sequence). The CDR3 sequence is 17 residues long. The junction had 6 bases not matched to a gene; V was cut back by 3 bases and J by 0 bases. The CDR3 DNA is TGTGCCTGGAGGAAGGCGGGGGGGGGCTCTGGGGCCAACGTCCTGACTTTC. This translates into CAWRKAGGGSGANVLTF.

The CDR3 region is CASSKSGLADHTQYF. Here the CDR3 DNA reads TGTGCCAGCAGCAAATCGGGACTAGCGGATCATACGCAGTATTTT. This chain links TRBV7-2 with TRBJ2-3, with TRBD2 matching 11 bases. The germline gives CDR1 SGHTA, CDR2 FQGNSA. The CDR3 length is 15 residues. The J segment lost 7 bases and the V segment lost 5 bases, leaving 8 bases of the junction unmatched.

This clone was recorded only once. At one end, the junction sequence differs from germline, possibly due to a read error. J is TRBJ2-2 and V is TRBV7-3; 9 bases are shared with TRBD1. The CDR3 consists of 15 residues. Germline assignment: CDR1 SGHTA and CDR2 FQGTGA. CDR3 protein: CASSVTGGLAGELFF. In nucleotides, the CDR3 is TGTGCCAGCAGCGTAACAGGGGGCTTGGCCGGGGAGCTGTTTTTT.

The chain combines TRBV6-1 with TRBJ1-3, with TRBD1 as a possible D gene (5 bases). The germline gives CDR1 MNHNS, CDR2 SASEGT. The CDR3 contains 15 residues. With 3 bases removed from V and 0 bases from J, the gap between germline ends came to 9 bases. The CDR3 DNA is TGTGCCAGCAGTGAGGGGCGGAACTCTGGAAACACCATATATTTT. It specifies CASSEGRNSGNTIYF.

The rearrangement joins TRBV7-9 to TRBJ2-3; TRBD2 matches 12 bases. Germline values: CDR1 SEHNR, CDR2 FQNEAQ (reference sequence). After removal of 5 bases from V and 3 bases from J, the junction contained 9 bases not matched to a gene. There are 17 residues in the CDR3. CDR3 DNA: TGTGCCAGCAGCCCCGATCTAGCGGGAGGGGGAACAGATACGCAGTATTTT. Protein: CASSPDLAGGGTDTQYF.

The chain is built from TRBV4-2 and TRBJ2-5; 12 nucleotides line up with TRBD2. This CDR3 region has 16 residues. CDR1 is LGHNA and CDR2 is YNFKEQ in the germline V gene. V shed 2 bases, J shed 2 bases, and the junction held 3 bases outside the gene matches. CDR3 bases: TGTGCCAGCAGCCAACCACTAGCGGGAGGACAAGAGACCCAGTACTTC. This codes for CASSQPLAGGQETQYF.

The rearrangement joins TRBV28 to TRBJ2-1; 10 nucleotides match TRBD2. V was clipped by 6 bases and J by 4 bases; unmatched bases: 9. The CDR3 contains 16 residues. The germline gives CDR1 MDHEN, CDR2 SYDVKM. This CDR3 is CASSPTGTSVYNEQFF. CDR3 sequence (DNA): TGTGCCAGCAGCCCGACCGGGACTAGCGTGTACAATGAGCAGTTCTTC.

This clone was seen a handful of times. The gene calls are TRBV7-8 and TRBJ2-1; possibly TRBD1 for D (6 bases). V lost 5 bases and J 3 bases, leaving 14 bases between the germline ends. The CDR3 loop spans 15 amino acids. The V gene's germline CDR1 is SGHVS and CDR2 FQNEAQ. The CDR3 region is CASSRTEKFYNEQFF. CDR3 DNA sequence: TGTGCCAGCAGCAGGACAGAGAAATTCTACAATGAGCAGTTCTTC. Variable domain in full (rest from reference TRBV7-8 and TRBJ2-1): GAGVSQSPRYKVAKRGQDVALRCDPISGHVSLFWYQQALGQGPEFLTYFQNEAQLDKSGLPSDRFFAERPEGSVSTLKIQRTQQEDSAVYLCASSRTEKFYNEQFFGPGTRLTVL.

The V gene is TRBV5-4, the J gene TRBJ1-2, with a possible D match to TRBD1 (5 bases). The CDR3 contains 15 residues. Between the trimmed V and J ends, which lost 0 bases and 5 bases, there was a span of 14 bases. Germline V gene sequence: CDR1 SGHNT, CDR2 YYREEE (reference sequence). Here the CDR3 reads CASSLGGGGLYGYTF. CDR3 bases: TGTGCCAGCAGCTTGGGGGGCGGGGGTCTTTATGGCTACACCTTC. The whole variable domain, remainder taken from reference TRBV5-4 and TRBJ1-2, is ETGVTQSPTHLIKTRGQQVTLRCSSQSGHNTVSWYQQALGQGPQFIFQYYREEENGRGNFPPRFSGLQFPNYSSELNVNALELDDSALYLCASSLGGGGLYGYTFGSGTRLTVV.

The rearrangement links TRBV4-1 to TRBJ2-5, with D perhaps matching TRBD1 (5 bases). There are 15 residues in the CDR3. Germline-derived CDR1 and CDR2 are MGHRA and YSYEKL. V lost 1 base and J lost 5, with 14 bases in between. CDR3: CASSQAGLNRETQYF. CDR3 coding DNA: TGCGCCAGCAGCCAAGCGGGTCTAAACAGGGAGACCCAGTACTTC.

V and J are TRBV2 and TRBJ1-4; unclear D gene. Trimming pared 7 bases from V and 5 bases from J, leaving 17 bases between. The CDR3 has 15 amino acids. In germline, CDR1 is SNHLY, CDR2 FYNNEI. CDR3 nucleotide sequence: TGTGCCAGCACGGGATATTATGCGGCCAATGAAAAACTGTTTTTT. Protein sequence: CASTGYYAANEKLFF.

CDR3 sequence reads: CASIERAGITYNEQFF. The CDR3, as DNA: TGTGCCAGCATTGAAAGAGCGGGAATAACCTACAATGAGCAGTTCTTC. This chain uses TRBV27 with TRBJ2-1, with 7 bases aligning to TRBD2. Trimming cost V 7 bases and J 2 bases; bases outside gene matches: 11. There are 16 residues in the CDR3. Germline V lookup: CDR1 MNHEY, CDR2 SMNVEV (reference sequence).